The 25 T cell receptor beta chains below were found in one sample sequenced in a study of blood T cell repertoires in COVID-19. Only in-frame clones appear in the TCRdb table, and some are missing; sequencing was by immunoSEQ multiplex PCR. Here the sample spans about 200,000 clones, 70% to 90% being singletons. The specimen sequenced was peripheral blood. Receptor source: a man aged 55 to 70 with active or convalescent COVID-19.

The V and J genes are TRBV4-1 and TRBJ2-1; D is perhaps TRBD1 (6 bases). From germline, CDR1 is MGHRA and CDR2 YSYEKL. V was clipped by 0 bases and J by 7 bases, with 13 bases between them. The CDR3 length is 15 residues. The CDR3 loop is CASSQDKGTKNEQFF. In nucleotides, the CDR3 is TGCGCCAGCAGCCAAGATAAAGGGACAAAAAATGAGCAGTTCTTC.

The V and J genes are TRBV6-1 and TRBJ1-2; D ambiguous. Germline loops: CDR1 MNHNS, CDR2 SASEGT. The CDR3 sequence is 13 residues long. The V end was cut by 2 bases, the J end by 8 bases, with 12 bases between. This chain's CDR3 is CASSETARRGYTF. In DNA form, the CDR3 reads TGTGCCAGCAGTGAAACAGCCAGGCGCGGCTACACCTTC.

The chain recombines TRBV11-2 with TRBJ1-2; D is unresolved. The CDR3 extends over 15 amino acids. The V and J ends lost 0 bases and 8 bases respectively, with 16 bases between them. Per germline, CDR1 SGHAT and CDR2 FQNNGV. The CDR3 loop is CASSLDRGDLWGYTF. The CDR3 bases are TGTGCCAGCAGCTTAGATCGGGGAGACCTCTGGGGCTACACCTTC. The variable domain in full, with the rest retrieved from reference TRBV11-2 and TRBJ1-2, is EAGVAQSPRYKIIEKRQSVAFWCNPISGHATLYWYQQILGQGPKLLIQFQNNGVVDDSQLPKDRFSAERLKGVDSTLKIQPAKLEDSAVYLCASSLDRGDLWGYTFGSGTRLTVV.

The chain recombines TRBV5-1 with TRBJ2-3; D ambiguous. The length of the CDR3 is 16 residues. The V gene lost 4 bases and the J gene lost 2 bases, with 17 bases spanning the gap. From germline, CDR1 is SGHRS and CDR2 YFSETQ. The CDR3 DNA sequence: TGCGCCAGCAGCATTGGGCAGCCCTTCAACACAGATACGCAGTATTTT. Encoded protein: CASSIGQPFNTDTQYF.

The CDR3 DNA reads TGTGCCAGCAGTGAAATGTGGAGGCCCACCTATGGCTACACCTTC. Protein: CASSEMWRPTYGYTF. The V call is TRBV6-1, the J call TRBJ1-2; D gene ambiguous. Trimming took 2 bases from V and 4 from J, leaving 14 bases between them. Germline loops: CDR1 MNHNS, CDR2 SASEGT. The CDR3 loop spans 15 amino acids.

The chain links TRBV12-3 or TRBV12-4 to TRBJ1-2; TRBD1 matches 9 bases. V was pared by 0 bases and J by 8 bases, with 1 base of the junction left unmatched. The CDR3 is made up of 13 amino acids. CDR3 DNA: TGTGCCAGCAGTTTAGCCGGGACAGGGGGCTACACCTTC. Protein sequence: CASSLAGTGGYTF.

The chain carries TRBV4-1 and TRBJ1-4, with D possibly matching TRBD1 (5 bases). V was pared by 4 bases and J by 6 bases, with 18 bases between. CDR3 length: 16 residues. Germline CDR1 and CDR2: MGHRA and YSYEKL. The CDR3 protein is CASSRGRGGGDEKLFF. Here the CDR3 DNA reads TGCGCCAGCAGCCGAGGTAGAGGAGGAGGGGATGAAAAACTGTTTTTT.

The rearrangement links TRBV19 to TRBJ1-2; 9 bases align to TRBD1. Germline lookup yields CDR1 LNHDA and CDR2 SQIVND (reference sequence). Germline trimming cut 3 bases from V and 8 bases from J; bases unmatched to any gene: 4. The CDR3 runs 13 residues. Here the CDR3 reads CASSIRDREGYTF. The DNA for the CDR3 is TGTGCCAGTAGTATCCGGGACAGGGAAGGCTACACCTTC.

The rearrangement uses TRBV6-5 and TRBJ1-2, with D unclear. The CDR3 covers 14 residues. Germline loops: CDR1 MNHEY, CDR2 SVGAGI. V lost 6 bases to trimming and J lost 0 bases, with 11 bases between them. CDR3 DNA: TGTGCCAGCAGAATCCCCCGAGCTAACTATGGCTACACCTTC. It encodes CASRIPRANYGYTF.

This chain uses TRBV2 with TRBJ2-5; maybe TRBD1 (6 bases). The V gene lost 6 bases and the J gene lost 3 bases, with 8 bases spanning the gap. This CDR3 is built from 12 residues. CDR1 and CDR2 (germline): SNHLY, FYNNEI. The CDR3 nucleotides read TGTGCCAGCAGGGACAGTAAAGAGACCCAGTACTTC. Translated: CASRDSKETQYF.

This chain joins TRBV27 and TRBJ2-3; unclear D gene. Germline CDR1 MNHEY, CDR2 SMNVEV (reference sequence). V lost 6 bases to trimming and J lost 2 bases, with 15 bases between them. The CDR3 is made up of 15 amino acids. In DNA form, the CDR3 reads TGTGCCAGCAGCCATTCGACTCTACCCACAGATACGCAGTATTTT. The encoded protein is CASSHSTLPTDTQYF.

The chain joins TRBV6-5 to TRBJ1-2; D gene ambiguous. The CDR3 has 13 amino acids. CDR1 and CDR2 from the germline V gene are MNHEY and SVGAGI. V was clipped by 7 bases and J by 2 bases, with 11 bases between them. DNA of the CDR3: TGTGCCAGCATCGTAGCACCCAACTATGGCTACACCTTC. This encodes CASIVAPNYGYTF.

The CDR3 reads CSVASSGGVVSYEQYF. DNA for the CDR3: TGCAGCGTTGCGTCTAGCGGGGGGGTAGTCAGCTACGAGCAGTACTTC. The chain has TRBV29-1 and TRBJ2-7; 12 bases are a match to TRBD2. Germline CDR1 reads SQVTM; CDR2 reads ANQGSEA. There are 16 residues in the CDR3. Trimming removed 4 bases from V and 3 bases from J; junction bases left unmatched: 10.

The J gene is TRBJ2-2, the V gene TRBV10-3; a weak D match, TRBD1 (6 bases). The germline CDR1 and CDR2 sequences are ENHRY and SYGVKD. The CDR3 sequence is 14 residues long. V was trimmed by 8 bases and J by 0 bases, leaving 10 bases between them. In DNA, the CDR3 is TGTGCCATCGGGGACATTCCGAACACCGGGGAGCTGTTTTTT. Its translation is CAIGDIPNTGELFF.

The V and J genes are TRBV12-3 or TRBV12-4 and TRBJ2-5; D is unresolved. This CDR3 is built from 11 residues. Trimming removed 5 bases at V and 4 bases at J, with 5 bases between. DNA of the CDR3: TGTGCCAGCAGTCCCATAGAGACCCAGTACTTC. The encoded protein is CASSPIETQYF.

The V gene is TRBV3-1 (or the pseudogene TRBV3-2), the J gene TRBJ2-1; TRBD1 might be the D (6 bases). Germline V gene data show CDR1 as LGHDT and CDR2 as YNNKEL (reference sequence). Trimming cost V 3 bases and J 3 bases, with 12 bases left between them. CDR3 length equals 15 residues. DNA of the CDR3: TGTGCCAGCAGCCAGCCGGGACAATACTACAATGAGCAGTTCTTC. Its translation: CASSQPGQYYNEQFF.

V usage is TRBV15 and J usage is TRBJ2-7, with 7 bases matching TRBD1. V dropped 8 bases and J dropped 4; count of bases not matched to a gene: 8. The CDR3 has 13 residues. Germline V lookup: CDR1 LNHNV, CDR2 YYDKDF (reference sequence). DNA of the CDR3: TGTGCCACCCGCGAGACAGGGAATTACGAGCAGTACTTC. It codes for CATRETGNYEQYF.

This chain connects TRBV2 to TRBJ2-7; D might be TRBD1 (6 bases). V was trimmed by 3 bases and J by 1 base, leaving 16 bases between them. Germline lookup yields CDR1 SNHLY and CDR2 FYNNEI. This CDR3 has 16 amino acids. CDR3 residues: CASSDFLAGDSYEQYF. DNA for the CDR3: TGTGCCAGCAGTGACTTTTTGGCAGGGGATTCCTACGAGCAGTACTTC.

V and J are TRBV2 and TRBJ1-6, with 8 bases that match TRBD1. The CDR3 is 17 residues long. Germline loops: CDR1 SNHLY, CDR2 FYNNEI. The V and J ends lost 5 bases and 4 bases, in that order; junction bases with no gene match: 10. The CDR3 DNA reads TGTGCCAGCAGTAGACAGGGGACCCTGATTTATAATTCACCCCTCCACTTT. As protein: CASSRQGTLIYNSPLHF.

The V and J genes are TRBV19 and TRBJ1-5, with 7 positions matching TRBD1. The CDR3 spans 15 residues. Per the germline V gene, CDR1 is LNHDA and CDR2 is SQIVND (reference sequence). Losses at the gene ends were 8 bases for V and 2 bases for J; bases not matched to a gene: 9. CDR3 in amino acids: CASHQTGLGNQPQHF. In DNA form, the CDR3 reads TGTGCCAGTCACCAGACAGGGTTGGGCAATCAGCCCCAGCATTTT.

This chain links TRBV12-3 or TRBV12-4 with TRBJ1-2; D is uncertain. There are 13 residues in the CDR3. V was trimmed by 3 bases and J by 4 bases, leaving 9 bases between them. The DNA of the CDR3 is TGTGCCAGCAGTTTTATAGACACCTATGGCTACACCTTC. Residues: CASSFIDTYGYTF.

The chain links TRBV5-1 to TRBJ2-7; 8 bases are shared with TRBD1. The CDR3 has 12 amino acids. The trim removed 5 bases at V and 5 bases at J, leaving 3 bases unmatched. Germline V gene sequence: CDR1 SGHRS, CDR2 YFSETQ. The CDR3 sequence is CASSGQGNEQYF. CDR3 in DNA: TGCGCCAGCAGTGGACAGGGCAACGAGCAGTACTTC.

The DNA for the CDR3 is TGCGCCAGCAGCTGGGACAGGGCCCGACCCTCAGATGAAAAACTGTTTTTT. Protein sequence: CASSWDRARPSDEKLFF. This rearrangement joins TRBV5-1 to TRBJ1-4; 9 bases match TRBD1. V was clipped by 3 bases and J by 6 bases; unmatched bases: 12. Germline V lookup: CDR1 SGHRS, CDR2 YFSETQ. The CDR3 covers 17 residues.

This sequence joins TRBV6-1 and TRBJ2-3; D is possibly TRBD2 (6 bases). The length of the CDR3 is 14 residues. From germline, CDR1 is MNHNS and CDR2 SASEGT. Trimming pared 3 bases from V and 3 bases from J, leaving 10 bases between. The CDR3 nucleotides are TGTGCCAGCAGTGAGGACTACCTAACAGATACGCAGTATTTT. It is translated as CASSEDYLTDTQYF.

This clone was seen only once. The CDR3 DNA sequence: TGCAGCGTTGCCGCGACAGGGGGCACAGATACGCAGTATTTT. Its protein is CSVAATGGTDTQYF. The chain is built from TRBV29-1 and TRBJ2-3, with TRBD1 matching 8 bases. This CDR3 has 14 amino acids. Germline V gene lookup returns CDR1 SQVTM and CDR2 ANQGSEA. Unmatched junction bases numbered 4, after V lost 4 bases and J lost 1 base.